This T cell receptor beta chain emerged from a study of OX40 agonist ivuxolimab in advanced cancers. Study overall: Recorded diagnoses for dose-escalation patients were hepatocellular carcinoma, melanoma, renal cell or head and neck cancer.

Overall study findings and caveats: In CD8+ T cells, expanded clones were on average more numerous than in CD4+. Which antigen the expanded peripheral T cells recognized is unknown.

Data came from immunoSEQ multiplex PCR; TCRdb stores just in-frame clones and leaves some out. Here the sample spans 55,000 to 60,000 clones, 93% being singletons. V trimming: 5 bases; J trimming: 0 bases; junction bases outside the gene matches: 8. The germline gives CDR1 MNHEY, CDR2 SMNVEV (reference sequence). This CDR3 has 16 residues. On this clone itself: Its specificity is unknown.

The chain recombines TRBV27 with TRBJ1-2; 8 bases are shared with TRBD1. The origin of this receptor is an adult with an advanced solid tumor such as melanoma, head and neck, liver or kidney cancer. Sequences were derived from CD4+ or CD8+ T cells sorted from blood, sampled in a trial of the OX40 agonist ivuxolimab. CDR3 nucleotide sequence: TGTGCCAGCAGTCAGAAAACAGGGGGGACTAACTATGGCTACACCTTC. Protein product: CASSQKTGGTNYGYTF.